The rows below give T cell receptor beta chains drawn from one sample of a study of T cells after yellow fever vaccination. TCRdb re-derived calls from the 5' RACE reads in MiXCR, one entry per CDR3 protein. The sample lists hundreds of thousands of distinct CDR3 sequences; roughly 8.7% were seen once. This material consisted of PBMCs, taken on the day of the first yellow fever vaccination. These receptors were taken from a young man who received the YFV17D yellow fever vaccine. The CDR3 runs from the conserved cysteine through the conserved F or W. D genes are given only for firm matches. Where a row states a size, it is once, few, many or the class of an expanded clone; other rows omit it.

J: TRBJ2-3
D: TRBD2
size: few
V: TRBV28
DNA: TGTGCCAGCAGTTTAGCTAGCGGGCAGAGCACAGATACGCAGTATTTT
CDR3: CASSLASGQSTDTQYF

J: TRBJ2-3
D: TRBD2
size: -
V: TRBV12-3/TRBV12-4
DNA: TGTGCCAGCAAGGCGGGGACTAACACAGATACGCAGTATTTT
CDR3: CASKAGTNTDTQYF

J: TRBJ1-1
D: TRBD1
size: few
V: TRBV7-2
DNA: TGTGCCAGCAGCTTAGTATTCGACAGGGGCACTGAAGCTTTCTTT
CDR3: CASSLVFDRGTEAFF

J: TRBJ2-1
D: -
size: many
V: TRBV11-2
DNA: TGTGCCAGCAGCTTCCGACGACTAGGGGGCTCCTACAATGAGCAGTTCTTC
CDR3: CASSFRRLGGSYNEQFF

J: TRBJ2-7
D: TRBD1
size: few
V: TRBV29-1
DNA: TGCAGCGTTGTCCCGATTGGGACAGAGGACGAGCAGTACTTC
CDR3: CSVVPIGTEDEQYF

J: TRBJ2-3
D: TRBD2
size: -
V: TRBV27
DNA: TGTCCCAGCAGTTTCGGGACTAGGGGCACAGATACGCAGTATTTT
CDR3: CPSSFGTRGTDTQYF

J: TRBJ1-1
D: -
size: -
V: TRBV30
DNA: TGTGCCTGGAGTGTGGCAGGGATAGGTCTTCACACTGAAGCTTTCTTT
CDR3: CAWSVAGIGLHTEAFF

J: TRBJ2-5
D: -
size: many
V: TRBV4-3
DNA: TGCGCCAGCAGCCAAGATGTGGGCCTCCAAGAGACCCAGTACTTC
CDR3: CASSQDVGLQETQYF

J: TRBJ2-3
D: -
size: few
V: TRBV4-1
DNA: TGCGCCAGCAGCCTCACCCGGGACGGGAGCACAGATACGCAGTATTTT
CDR3: CASSLTRDGSTDTQYF

J: TRBJ2-1
D: TRBD1
size: many
V: TRBV20-1
DNA: TGCAGTGCTCAGGACAGGGACCCCTACAATGAGCAGTTCTTC
CDR3: CSAQDRDPYNEQFF

J: TRBJ1-1
D: -
size: many
V: TRBV7-3
DNA: TGTGCCAGCAGACGGGACAAGAACACTGAAGCTTTCTTT
CDR3: CASRRDKNTEAFF

J: TRBJ2-3
D: -
size: -
V: TRBV5-1
DNA: TGCGCCAGCAGCTTGGCCATCCCAGATACGCAGTATTTT
CDR3: CASSLAIPDTQYF

J: TRBJ2-1
D: -
size: few
V: TRBV4-2
DNA: TGTGCCAGCAGCCCCACCTCTGGGGGGAGGCCGAATGAGCAGTTCTTC
CDR3: CASSPTSGGRPNEQFF

J: TRBJ1-2
D: -
size: -
V: TRBV20-1
DNA: TGCAGTGCTAGAGACGCGTCGCTCGTTCCATCCAGAGGTGGCTACACCTTC
CDR3: CSARDASLVPSRGGYTF

J: TRBJ2-1
D: TRBD2
size: many
V: TRBV12-3/TRBV12-4
DNA: TGTGCCAGCAGCCCGACTAGCGGGGGAAACAATGAGCAGTTCTTC
CDR3: CASSPTSGGNNEQFF

J: TRBJ1-6
D: TRBD1
size: -
V: TRBV5-1
DNA: TGCGCCAGCAGCGTGGGGGGGGACAGGGGCCGCTCACCCCTCCACTTT
CDR3: CASSVGGDRGRSPLHF

J: TRBJ2-1
D: -
size: -
V: TRBV29-1
DNA: TGCAGCGTTGAGTCCAGCCCGGGGGCCTACAATGAGCAGTTCTTC
CDR3: CSVESSPGAYNEQFF

J: TRBJ2-5
D: -
size: few
V: TRBV4-1
DNA: TGCGCCAGCAGCCAAGATACCCCGGGGGCACGAGAGACCCAGTACTTC
CDR3: CASSQDTPGARETQYF

J: TRBJ2-5
D: TRBD2
size: -
V: TRBV7-2
DNA: TGTGCCAGCAGCCCCGGCGTAGGAGCGGGGGAAGAGACCCAGTACTTC
CDR3: CASSPGVGAGEETQYF

J: TRBJ2-2
D: -
size: few
V: TRBV27
DNA: TGTGCCAGCAGTTTAAGCAGATACAGGGACACCGGGGAGCTGTTTTTT
CDR3: CASSLSRYRDTGELFF

J: TRBJ1-3
D: -
size: -
V: TRBV7-9
DNA: TGTGCCAGCAGCTTTAACCTCGAAGGAAACACCATATATTTT
CDR3: CASSFNLEGNTIYF

J: TRBJ1-1
D: -
size: many
V: TRBV7-8
DNA: TGTGCCAGCAGCTTCGACACTGAAGCTTTCTTT
CDR3: CASSFDTEAFF

J: TRBJ1-2
D: TRBD1
size: -
V: TRBV6-1
DNA: TGTGCCAGCAGGGGGACAGGGATATTTGGCTACACCTTC
CDR3: CASRGTGIFGYTF

J: TRBJ1-1
D: -
size: many
V: TRBV3-1
DNA: TGTGCCAGCAGCCCGCAGGGATACACTGAAGCTTTCTTT
CDR3: CASSPQGYTEAFF

J: TRBJ2-3
D: TRBD2
size: -
V: TRBV20-1
DNA: TGCTGTGCTAGAGTGGCGGGGGGGCGGAGGTCAGATACGCAGTATTTT
CDR3: CCARVAGGRRSDTQYF

J: TRBJ1-1
D: -
size: -
V: TRBV5-1
DNA: TGCGCCAGCAGCTTGCTGGGGTTCGGCACTGAAGCTTTCTTT
CDR3: CASSLLGFGTEAFF

J: TRBJ2-5
D: -
size: few
V: TRBV7-9
DNA: TGTGCCAGCAGCGAACAGCCCCGGGGAGAGACCCAGTACTTC
CDR3: CASSEQPRGETQYF

J: TRBJ2-2
D: -
size: -
V: TRBV5-1
DNA: TGCGCCAGCAGCTTGGCCCCGATGCGGTCCTCGAACACCGGGGAGCTGTTTTTT
CDR3: CASSLAPMRSSNTGELFF

J: TRBJ1-2
D: TRBD1
size: -
V: TRBV3-1
DNA: TGTGCCAGCAGCCTTACGGGACAGATATACTATGGCTACACCTTC
CDR3: CASSLTGQIYYGYTF

J: TRBJ2-1
D: TRBD1
size: -
V: TRBV2
DNA: TGTGCCAGCAGTTGGGACAGGGGAGGGGATGAGCAGTTCTTC
CDR3: CASSWDRGGDEQFF

J: TRBJ2-3
D: -
size: -
V: TRBV12-3/TRBV12-4
DNA: TGTGCCAGCAGTTTAGCTGGGGGCGGGGCCACAGATACGCAGTATTTT
CDR3: CASSLAGGGATDTQYF

J: TRBJ2-3
D: TRBD2
size: -
V: TRBV7-3
DNA: TGTGCCAGCAGCTCCACTAGCGGTACGCAGTATTTT
CDR3: CASSSTSGTQYF

J: TRBJ1-4
D: TRBD1
size: -
V: TRBV6-1
DNA: TGTGCCAGCAGGGGGACAGGGGGTTGGGAAAAACTGTTTTTT
CDR3: CASRGTGGWEKLFF

J: TRBJ2-3
D: -
size: few
V: TRBV5-1
DNA: TGCGCCAGCAGCGGGGAAAGCGCAGATACGCAGTATTTT
CDR3: CASSGESADTQYF

J: TRBJ2-3
D: -
size: many
V: TRBV6-5
DNA: TGTGCCAGCAGTTCGGTTGTTGGGCACACAGATACGCAGTATTTT
CDR3: CASSSVVGHTDTQYF

J: TRBJ1-1
D: TRBD1
size: -
V: TRBV12-3/TRBV12-4
DNA: TGTGCCAGCAAGGGACAGCTGAACACTGAAGCTTTCTTT
CDR3: CASKGQLNTEAFF

J: TRBJ2-1
D: -
size: -
V: TRBV20-1
DNA: TGCAGTGCTAGAGTGGCTAGCAGGCCCTTGAATGAGCAGTTCTTC
CDR3: CSARVASRPLNEQFF

J: TRBJ1-2
D: -
size: few
V: TRBV10-3
DNA: TGTGCCATCAGTGGTGCAGGGAGCTATGGCTACACCTTC
CDR3: CAISGAGSYGYTF

J: TRBJ2-7
D: -
size: -
V: TRBV12-3/TRBV12-4
DNA: TGTGCCAGCAGTTTGCGAGTTTACGAGCAGTACTTC
CDR3: CASSLRVYEQYF

J: TRBJ2-4
D: -
size: -
V: TRBV5-4
DNA: TGTGCCAGCAGCCCGAATGGGGAAGCCAAAAACATTCAGTACTTC
CDR3: CASSPNGEAKNIQYF

J: TRBJ2-2
D: -
size: many
V: TRBV5-1
DNA: TGCGCCAGCAGCCCAGGACAGATGATCGGGAACACCGGGGAGCTGTTTTTT
CDR3: CASSPGQMIGNTGELFF

J: TRBJ2-5
D: -
size: -
V: TRBV2
DNA: TGTGCCAGCAGTTGGCCGGAGGCGGGGGAGACCCAGTACTTC
CDR3: CASSWPEAGETQYF

J: TRBJ1-1
D: -
size: few
V: TRBV7-6
DNA: TGTGCCAGCAGCTTAGTCCCTCGGGCGCCCACTGAAGCTTTCTTT
CDR3: CASSLVPRAPTEAFF

J: TRBJ2-6
D: -
size: -
V: TRBV12-3/TRBV12-4
DNA: TGTGCCAGCAGTTGGGAGGGGGCCAACGTCCTGACTTTC
CDR3: CASSWEGANVLTF

J: TRBJ1-2
D: -
size: -
V: TRBV10-3
DNA: TGTGCCATCAGCCCGACAGAGGACTATGGCTACACCTTC
CDR3: CAISPTEDYGYTF

J: TRBJ1-4
D: -
size: few
V: TRBV28
DNA: TGTGCCAGCAGCTCCCCTCTGGGATCCTTGGCTAATGAAAAACTGTTTTTT
CDR3: CASSSPLGSLANEKLFF

J: TRBJ2-2
D: -
size: few
V: TRBV7-9
DNA: TGTGCCAGCAGCTTAAGAGACACAGGTTTGACCGGGGAGCTGTTTTTT
CDR3: CASSLRDTGLTGELFF

J: TRBJ1-1
D: -
size: many
V: TRBV6-5
DNA: TGTGCCAGCAGTTACTCAGGTGTTGAAGCTTTCTTT
CDR3: CASSYSGVEAFF

J: TRBJ2-7
D: TRBD2
size: few
V: TRBV11-2
DNA: TGTGCCAGCAGCTCCGGGCTAGTACCGGGACTAGCGGGGGAATCCTACGAGCAGTACTTC
CDR3: CASSSGLVPGLAGESYEQYF

J: TRBJ1-3
D: -
size: few
V: TRBV20-1
DNA: TGCAGTGCTAGCGGGGTTGTAGTAAACACCATATATTTT
CDR3: CSASGVVVNTIYF

J: TRBJ2-5
D: TRBD1
size: -
V: TRBV28
DNA: TGTGCCAGCAGTCGCCTCCACAGGGGGCGAACCTCCGAAGAGACCCAGTACTTC
CDR3: CASSRLHRGRTSEETQYF

J: TRBJ2-5
D: -
size: -
V: TRBV12-3/TRBV12-4
DNA: TGTGCCAGCAGTTTAGCCCCCAGGTTGGAGACCCAGTACTTC
CDR3: CASSLAPRLETQYF

J: TRBJ1-2
D: -
size: few
V: TRBV20-1
DNA: TGCAGTGCTAGCACCTCTTCTTCTAACTATGGCTACACCTTC
CDR3: CSASTSSSNYGYTF

J: TRBJ2-1
D: -
size: few
V: TRBV7-3
DNA: TGTGCCAGCAGCCCGGCGGGGTACAATGAGCAGTTCTTC
CDR3: CASSPAGYNEQFF

J: TRBJ1-1
D: -
size: few
V: TRBV12-3/TRBV12-4
DNA: TGTGCCAGCACCTCGGGAGTCCACATGAACACTGAAGCTTTCTTT
CDR3: CASTSGVHMNTEAFF